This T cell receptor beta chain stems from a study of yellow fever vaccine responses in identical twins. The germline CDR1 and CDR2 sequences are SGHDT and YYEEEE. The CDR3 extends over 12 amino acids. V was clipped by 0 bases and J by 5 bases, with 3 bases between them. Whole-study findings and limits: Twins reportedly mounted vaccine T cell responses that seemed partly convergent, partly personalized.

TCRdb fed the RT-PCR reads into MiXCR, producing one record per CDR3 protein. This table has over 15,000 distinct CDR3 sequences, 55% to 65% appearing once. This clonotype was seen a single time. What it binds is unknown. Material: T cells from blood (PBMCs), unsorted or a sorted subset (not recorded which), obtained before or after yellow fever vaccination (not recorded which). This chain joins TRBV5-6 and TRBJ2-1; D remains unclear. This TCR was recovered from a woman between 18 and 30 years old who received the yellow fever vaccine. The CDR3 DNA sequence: TGTGCCAGCAGCTTGGCGGACAATGAGCAGTTCTTC. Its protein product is CASSLADNEQFF.